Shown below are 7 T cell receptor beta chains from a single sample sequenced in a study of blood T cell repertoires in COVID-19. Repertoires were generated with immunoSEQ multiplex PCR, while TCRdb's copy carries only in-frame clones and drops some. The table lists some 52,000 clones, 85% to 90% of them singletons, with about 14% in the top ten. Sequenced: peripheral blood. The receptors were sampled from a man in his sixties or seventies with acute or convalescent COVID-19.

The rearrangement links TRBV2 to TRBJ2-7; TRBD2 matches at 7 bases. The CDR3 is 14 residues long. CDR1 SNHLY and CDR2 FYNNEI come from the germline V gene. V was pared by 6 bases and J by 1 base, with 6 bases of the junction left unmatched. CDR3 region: CASSLPGLSYEQYF. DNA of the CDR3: TGTGCCAGCAGCCTGCCGGGACTATCCTACGAGCAGTACTTC. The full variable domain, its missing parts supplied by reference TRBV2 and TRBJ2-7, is EPEVTQTPSHQVTQMGQEVILRCVPISNHLYFYWYRQILGQKVEFLVSFYNNEISEKSEIFDDQFSVERPDGSNFTLKIRSTKLEDSAMYFCASSLPGLSYEQYFGPGTRLTVT.

The CDR3 nucleotides are TGCGCCACAACAGTGGGACTAGCGGGAGACCACGAGCAGTACTTC. Residues: CATTVGLAGDHEQYF. The chain recombines TRBV5-1 with TRBJ2-7; 14 bases are shared with TRBD2. Looked up from germline, CDR1 is SGHRS and CDR2 is YFSETQ. The CDR3 is 15 amino acids. Losses at the gene ends were 9 bases for V and 5 bases for J; bases not matched to a gene: 10.

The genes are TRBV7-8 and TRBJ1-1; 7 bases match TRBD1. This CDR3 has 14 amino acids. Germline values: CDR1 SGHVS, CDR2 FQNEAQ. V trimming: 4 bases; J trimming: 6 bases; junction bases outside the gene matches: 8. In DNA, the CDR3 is TGTGCCAGCAGCTCGACAGGGTATTGGGCTGAAGCTTTCTTT. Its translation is CASSSTGYWAEAFF.

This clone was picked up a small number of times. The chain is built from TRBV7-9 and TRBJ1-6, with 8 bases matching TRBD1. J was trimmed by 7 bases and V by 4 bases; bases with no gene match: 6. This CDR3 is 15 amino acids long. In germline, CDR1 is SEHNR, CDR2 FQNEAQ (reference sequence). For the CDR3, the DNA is TGTGCCAGCAGCTCTCCGGGACAGGAAAATTCACCCCTCCACTTT. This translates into CASSSPGQENSPLHF.

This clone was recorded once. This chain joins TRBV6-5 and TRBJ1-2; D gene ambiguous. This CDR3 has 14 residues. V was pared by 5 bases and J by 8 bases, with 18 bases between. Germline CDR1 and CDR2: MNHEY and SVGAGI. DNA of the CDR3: TGTGCCAGCAGTCCAGACATGCTGGTAGGCGGCTACACCTTC. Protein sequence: CASSPDMLVGGYTF.

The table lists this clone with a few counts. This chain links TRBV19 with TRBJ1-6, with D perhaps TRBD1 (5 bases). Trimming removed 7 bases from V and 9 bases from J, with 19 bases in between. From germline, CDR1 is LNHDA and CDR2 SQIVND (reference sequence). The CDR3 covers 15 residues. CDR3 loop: CASTFRGGLGSPLHF. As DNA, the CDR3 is TGTGCCAGTACCTTCCGGGGGGGACTCGGTTCACCCCTCCACTTT.

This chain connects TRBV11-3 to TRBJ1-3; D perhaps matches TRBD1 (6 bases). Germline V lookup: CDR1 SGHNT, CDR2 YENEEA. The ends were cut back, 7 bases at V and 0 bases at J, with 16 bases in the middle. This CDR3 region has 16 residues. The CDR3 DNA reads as TGTGCCAGCACCCGCGGGGGCGGCCGCTCTGGAAACACCATATATTTT. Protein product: CASTRGGGRSGNTIYF. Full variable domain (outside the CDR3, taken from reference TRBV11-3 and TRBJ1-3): EAGVVQSPRYKIIEKKQPVAFWCNPISGHNTLYWYLQNLGQGPELLIRYENEEAVDDSQLPKDRFSAERLKGVDSTLKIQPAELGDSAVYLCASTRGGGRSGNTIYFGEGSWLTVV.